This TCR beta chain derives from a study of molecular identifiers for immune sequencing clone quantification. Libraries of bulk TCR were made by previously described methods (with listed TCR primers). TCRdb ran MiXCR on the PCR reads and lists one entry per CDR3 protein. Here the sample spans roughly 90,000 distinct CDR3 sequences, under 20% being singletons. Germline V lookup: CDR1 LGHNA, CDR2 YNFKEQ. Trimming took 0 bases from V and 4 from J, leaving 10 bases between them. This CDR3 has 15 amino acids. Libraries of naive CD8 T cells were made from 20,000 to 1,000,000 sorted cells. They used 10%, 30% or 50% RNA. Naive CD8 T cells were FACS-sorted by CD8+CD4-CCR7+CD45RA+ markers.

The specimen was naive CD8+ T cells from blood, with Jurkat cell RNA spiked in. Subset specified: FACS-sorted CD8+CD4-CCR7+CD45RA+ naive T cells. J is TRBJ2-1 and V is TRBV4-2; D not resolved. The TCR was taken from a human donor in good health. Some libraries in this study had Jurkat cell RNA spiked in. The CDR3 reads CASSQEAPTYNEQFF. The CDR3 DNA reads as TGTGCCAGCAGCCAAGAAGCTCCCACATACAATGAGCAGTTCTTC.